These 30 T cell receptor beta chains share one sample of origin, sequenced in a study of cytomegalovirus exposure and HLA in healthy donors. PCR was performed using 60 Vbeta and 13 Jbeta primers. TCRdb's copy holds only in-frame clones and misses some; the assay was immunoSEQ multiplex PCR. The repertoire holds about 150,000 clones, with roughly three quarters as singletons. The sample taken for sequencing was PBMCs. These receptors were obtained from a middle-aged man in good health and CMV-seronegative.

This clone was recorded only once. V and J are TRBV11-2 and TRBJ2-1, with D tentatively TRBD2 (6 bases). The CDR3 is 13 amino acids. Trimming took off 3 bases at V and 7 bases at J, with 10 bases between the two ends. Germline-derived CDR1 and CDR2 are SGHAT and FQNNGV. Here the CDR3 DNA reads TGTGCCAGCAGCTTCTCGGGGGAAAATGAGCAGTTCTTC. This translates into CASSFSGENEQFF. Filled out from reference TRBV11-2 and TRBJ2-1, the complete variable domain reads EAGVAQSPRYKIIEKRQSVAFWCNPISGHATLYWYQQILGQGPKLLIQFQNNGVVDDSQLPKDRFSAERLKGVDSTLKIQPAKLEDSAVYLCASSFSGENEQFFGPGTRLTVL.

This clone was recorded once. The CDR3 region has the DNA TGTGCCAGCAGCTTGGCCCGGGGTTCGGGCACAGATACGCAGTATTTT. It yields the protein CASSLARGSGTDTQYF. The J gene is TRBJ2-3, the V gene TRBV5-6; possibly TRBD2 for D (5 bases). Germline lookup yields CDR1 SGHDT and CDR2 YYEEEE. Deletions cut 0 bases from V and 1 base from J, with 12 bases between. The CDR3 is 16 residues long.

The table lists this clone with a count of one. This chain links TRBV7-9 with TRBJ1-2; tentatively, D is TRBD1 (5 bases). CDR1 SEHNR and CDR2 FQNEAQ come from the germline V gene (reference sequence). V dropped 2 bases and J dropped 0 bases, with 10 bases sitting between them. The CDR3 loop spans 15 amino acids. The CDR3 region is CASSLTGAANYGYTF. DNA of the CDR3: TGTGCCAGCAGCTTAACTGGGGCAGCTAACTATGGCTACACCTTC.

The rearrangement joins TRBV6-5 to TRBJ1-2, with TRBD1 matching 8 bases. Per the germline V gene, CDR1 is MNHEY and CDR2 is SVGAGI. The V segment lost 2 bases and the J segment 7 bases; nucleotides outside the gene matches: 9. The CDR3 loop spans 15 amino acids. This chain's CDR3 is CASSYATQGVTGYTF. In nucleotides, the CDR3 is TGTGCCAGCAGTTACGCGACACAGGGGGTTACTGGCTACACCTTC.

This chain uses TRBV6-5 with TRBJ2-7; D might be TRBD2 (6 bases). The CDR3 covers 15 residues. The ends were cut back, 6 bases at V and 5 bases at J, with 20 bases in the middle. Germline CDR1 reads MNHEY; CDR2 reads SVGAGI. The CDR3 protein is CASRRGTAPSNEQYF. CDR3 nucleotide sequence: TGTGCCAGCAGGCGCGGGACCGCCCCTTCCAACGAGCAGTACTTC.

This rearrangement joins TRBV28 to TRBJ2-2; D gene uncertain. The germline V gene has CDR1 MDHEN and CDR2 SYDVKM. V lost 6 bases to trimming and J lost 4 bases, with 6 bases between them. The CDR3 runs 12 residues. The CDR3 DNA reads TGTGCCAGCAGGGCGGTCACCGGGGAGCTGTTTTTT. Translated, it gives CASRAVTGELFF.

This chain joins TRBV4-2 and TRBJ2-1; 11 nucleotides line up with TRBD2. The V gene's germline CDR1 is LGHNA and CDR2 YNFKEQ. V shed 1 base and J 9 bases; nucleotides not matched to a gene: 5. There are 15 residues in the CDR3. CDR3 coding DNA: TGTGCCAGCAGCCAAGGACTAGCGGGAATGTCTGAGCAGTTCTTC. This sequence encodes CASSQGLAGMSEQFF.

This clone was detected only once. The rearrangement links TRBV7-2 to TRBJ1-2, with 8 bases fitting TRBD1. Germline CDR1 and CDR2: SGHTA and FQGNSA. J was trimmed by 0 bases and V by 2 bases; bases with no gene match: 8. This CDR3 has 17 amino acids. CDR3 nucleotide sequence: TGTGCCAGCAGCTTAACTGCGGGACAGGTCTCTAACTATGGCTACACCTTC. Translation: CASSLTAGQVSNYGYTF.

The sample holds one count of this clone. The J gene is TRBJ1-2, the V gene TRBV30; a possible D gene is TRBD1 (6 bases). Germline loops: CDR1 GTSNPN, CDR2 SVGIG (reference sequence). The CDR3 loop spans 13 amino acids. V was cut by 2 bases and J by 8 bases, with 15 bases left in between. CDR3 loop: CAWSKGVGRGYTF. CDR3 nucleotides: TGTGCCTGGAGTAAGGGGGTCGGACGGGGCTACACCTTC.

The genes are TRBV6-6 and TRBJ1-2, with D perhaps matching TRBD1 (6 bases). Germline V CDR1 and CDR2: MNHNY, SVGAGI (reference sequence). Between the trimmed V and J ends, which lost 7 bases and 4 bases, there was a span of 19 bases. This CDR3 region has 15 residues. CDR3 in amino acids: CASIQSGDRTYGYTF. CDR3 DNA sequence: TGTGCCAGCATTCAATCCGGTGACAGGACCTATGGCTACACCTTC.

The chain couples TRBV7-2 to TRBJ2-7; D is perhaps TRBD2 (5 bases). The CDR3 length is 13 residues. The V end was cut by 3 bases, the J end by 3 bases, with 9 bases between. Germline CDR1 reads SGHTA; CDR2 reads FQGNSA. CDR3 sequence reads: CASSLYEGYEQYF. In nucleotides, the CDR3 is TGTGCCAGCAGCTTGTACGAGGGCTACGAGCAGTACTTC. The whole variable domain, filled in from reference TRBV7-2 and TRBJ2-7, reads GAGVSQSPSNKVTEKGKDVELRCDPISGHTALYWYRQSLGQGLEFLIYFQGNSAPDKSGLPSDRFSAERTGGSVSTLTIQRTQQEDSAVYLCASSLYEGYEQYFGPGTRLTVT.

The gene calls are TRBV29-1 and TRBJ2-1, with TRBD2 matching 14 bases. The CDR3 totals 18 residues. The junction had 7 bases not matched to a gene; V was cut back by 1 base and J by 2 bases. Germline values: CDR1 SQVTM, CDR2 ANQGSEA. CDR3 loop: CSVEGGGLAGGTYNEQFF. The CDR3 nucleotides read TGCAGCGTTGAAGGGGGAGGACTAGCGGGGGGTACCTACAATGAGCAGTTCTTC.

The V gene is TRBV30, the J gene TRBJ1-2; 9 bases line up with TRBD1. V lost 4 bases to trimming and J lost 7 bases; unmatched junction nucleotides: 10. The CDR3 is 14 residues long. Germline loops: CDR1 GTSNPN, CDR2 SVGIG (reference sequence). The CDR3 DNA reads as TGTGCCTGGAATACACAGGGGGCTGGTAGTGGCTACACCTTC. This encodes CAWNTQGAGSGYTF.

This clone was detected a few times. The chain is built from TRBV23-1 and TRBJ2-7, with D tentatively TRBD1 (6 bases). TRBV23-1 is flagged as an ORF with uncertain function. Trimming removed 9 bases at V and 6 bases at J, with 9 bases between. The CDR3 consists of 10 residues. The CDR3 sequence is CARQGPEQYF. CDR3 bases: TGCGCCAGACAGGGCCCCGAGCAGTACTTC.

This clone has only one observation. V usage is TRBV6-5 and J usage is TRBJ2-7; 12 bases are shared with TRBD2. V dropped 6 bases and J dropped 3; count of bases not matched to a gene: 3. This CDR3 comprises 14 residues. Germline assignment: CDR1 MNHEY and CDR2 SVGAGI. In DNA, the CDR3 is TGTGCCAGCAGGACTAGCGGGAGAAACTACGAGCAGTACTTC. Its translation is CASRTSGRNYEQYF.

The V call is TRBV7-2, the J call TRBJ2-5; 8 nucleotides align to TRBD2. Trimming at V came to 5 bases and at J to 4 bases, leaving 6 bases not matched to a gene. Germline assignment: CDR1 SGHTA and CDR2 FQGNSA. There are 14 residues in the CDR3. CDR3 amino acids: CASSPGLAAETQYF. The CDR3 DNA reads as TGTGCCAGCAGCCCAGGACTAGCAGCAGAGACCCAGTACTTC.

The rearrangement links TRBV5-1 to TRBJ2-3, with a weak D call TRBD2 (6 bases). CDR3 length equals 15 residues. CDR1 is SGHRS, CDR2 YFSETQ, per germline. V dropped 5 bases and J dropped 1 base, with 14 bases sitting between them. The DNA for the CDR3 is TGCGCCAGCAGGCTGGGTGCTAGCGGCACAGATACGCAGTATTTT. Its protein product is CASRLGASGTDTQYF.

The rearrangement uses TRBV30 and TRBJ2-5, with 8 positions matching TRBD1. Matching the DNA end better, TRBJ2-7 makes the J call doubtful. Per germline, CDR1 GTSNPN and CDR2 SVGIG (reference sequence). CDR3 size: 11 residues. This chain's CDR3 is CAWDRGHEQYF. The CDR3 DNA is TGTGCCTGGGACAGGGGCCACGAGCAGTACTTC.

The genes are TRBV9 and TRBJ2-1; 8 nucleotides agree with TRBD2. Looked up from germline, CDR1 is SGDLS and CDR2 is YYNGEE. This CDR3 has 15 amino acids. After removal of 4 bases from V and 4 bases from J, the junction contained 7 bases not matched to a gene. CDR3 nucleotide sequence: TGTGCCAGCAGCCCAGGCGGGGGGCAATACAATGAGCAGTTCTTC. It translates to CASSPGGGQYNEQFF.

The chain couples TRBV7-9 to TRBJ1-2; D perhaps matches TRBD1 (6 bases). CDR1 is SEHNR, CDR2 FQNEAQ, per germline (reference sequence). The V end lost 4 bases, the J end lost 0 bases, and 12 bases lay between the germline ends. The CDR3 covers 15 residues. The CDR3 DNA follows: TGTGCCAGCAGCTACGACAGGAACTCTAACTATGGCTACACCTTC. This sequence encodes CASSYDRNSNYGYTF. Based on the CDR3 plus reference TRBV7-9 and TRBJ1-2, the full variable domain is DTGVSQNPRHKITKRGQNVTFRCDPISEHNRLYWYRQTLGQGPEFLTYFQNEAQLEKSRLLSDRFSAERPKGSFSTLEIQRTEQGDSAMYLCASSYDRNSNYGYTFGSGTRLTVV.

The chain recombines TRBV27 with TRBJ2-7; tentative D call: TRBD1 (7 bases). The CDR3 runs to 13 residues. Germline CDR1 reads MNHEY; CDR2 reads SMNVEV (reference sequence). Trimming took off 5 bases at V and 4 bases at J, with 12 bases between the two ends. In DNA form, the CDR3 reads TGTGCCAGCAGTCGGCAGGGGGGATACGAGCAGTACTTC. This gives the protein CASSRQGGYEQYF.

This clone has a handful of counts. J is TRBJ1-3 and V is TRBV5-4, with D possibly TRBD1 on 5 matching bases. Trimming stripped 4 bases from V and 2 bases from J, with 16 bases between. Germline V lookup: CDR1 SGHNT, CDR2 YYREEE (reference sequence). The CDR3 loop spans 16 amino acids. The CDR3 here is CASSRPGTPTGNTIYF. CDR3 sequence (DNA): TGTGCCAGCAGCCGGCCCGGGACTCCTACTGGAAACACCATATATTTT.

The chain uses TRBV5-6 and TRBJ2-7, with D tentatively TRBD2 (6 bases). Germline V gene lookup returns CDR1 SGHDT and CDR2 YYEEEE. The CDR3 loop spans 19 amino acids. V lost 4 bases and J lost 1, with 27 bases in between. The CDR3 here is CASSPKPSWEAGKSYEQYF. CDR3 sequence (DNA): TGTGCCAGCAGCCCCAAGCCTTCTTGGGAGGCAGGGAAGTCCTACGAGCAGTACTTC.

The chain employs TRBV4-1 and TRBJ2-3, with 13 bases lining up with TRBD2. V lost 4 bases to trimming and J lost 7 bases; unmatched junction nucleotides: 5. CDR1 MGHRA and CDR2 YSYEKL come from the germline V gene. This CDR3 contains 15 residues. The CDR3 region is CASSRTSGGPNTQYF. CDR3 bases: TGCGCCAGCAGCCGGACTAGCGGGGGTCCAAATACGCAGTATTTT.

The chain joins TRBV15 to TRBJ1-2, with D possibly being TRBD1 (5 bases). The CDR3 has 16 amino acids. V was shortened by 0 bases and J by 3 bases, with 14 bases between the two germline ends. The germline CDR1 and CDR2 sequences are LNHNV and YYDKDF (reference sequence). The chain's CDR3 is CATSRDPGQGDYGYTF. Here the CDR3 DNA reads TGTGCCACCAGCAGAGACCCTGGGCAGGGTGACTATGGCTACACCTTC.

The gene calls are TRBV7-9 and TRBJ2-3; 14 nucleotides line up with TRBD2. Losses at the gene ends were 5 bases for V and 4 bases for J; bases not matched to a gene: 8. The V gene's germline CDR1 is SEHNR and CDR2 FQNEAQ (reference sequence). The CDR3 spans 17 residues. CDR3 loop: CASSPRTSGRFADTQYF. The CDR3 DNA sequence: TGTGCCAGCAGCCCGCGGACTAGCGGGAGGTTCGCAGATACGCAGTATTTT. The full variable domain, rest sourced from reference TRBV7-9 and TRBJ2-3, is DTGVSQNPRHKITKRGQNVTFRCDPISEHNRLYWYRQTLGQGPEFLTYFQNEAQLEKSRLLSDRFSAERPKGSFSTLEIQRTEQGDSAMYLCASSPRTSGRFADTQYFGPGTRLTVL.

The chain employs TRBV19 and TRBJ1-6, with 9 bases aligning to TRBD1. This CDR3 contains 18 residues. Germline CDR1 and CDR2: LNHDA and SQIVND (reference sequence). The junction had 8 bases not matched to a gene; V was cut back by 5 bases and J by 0 bases. CDR3 residues: CASSPPDRGRSYNSPLHF. Written as DNA, the CDR3 is TGTGCCAGTAGTCCGCCGGACAGGGGCCGCTCCTATAATTCACCCCTCCACTTT.

This clone was seen only a few times. V gene TRBV6-1 combines with J gene TRBJ1-1; 7 nucleotides line up with TRBD1. Trimming took 5 bases from V and 5 from J; bases not matched to a gene: 11. Germline CDR1 is MNHNS and CDR2 is SASEGT. The CDR3 contains 15 residues. The CDR3 loop is CASSPQKGAGTEAFF. The CDR3 DNA reads TGTGCCAGCAGTCCCCAGAAGGGGGCTGGGACTGAAGCTTTCTTT.

The chain couples TRBV7-9 to TRBJ2-1; 9 nucleotides align to TRBD2. The ends lost 0 bases at V and 10 bases at J; junction bases unmatched: 10. Germline loops: CDR1 SEHNR, CDR2 FQNEAQ (reference sequence). The CDR3 runs 16 residues. CDR3 region: CASSLASGGPRGEQFF. CDR3 DNA: TGTGCCAGCAGCTTAGCCAGCGGGGGGCCGCGGGGAGAGCAGTTCTTC.

This chain uses TRBV7-6 with TRBJ2-3, with D perhaps TRBD2 (6 bases). Germline V gene lookup returns CDR1 SGHVS and CDR2 FNYEAQ. This CDR3 region has 16 residues. V lost 4 bases to trimming and J lost 1 base, with 15 bases between them. The CDR3 nucleotides are TGTGCCAGCAGCTACCAACCGGGACTTGGCACAGATACGCAGTATTTT. As protein: CASSYQPGLGTDTQYF.